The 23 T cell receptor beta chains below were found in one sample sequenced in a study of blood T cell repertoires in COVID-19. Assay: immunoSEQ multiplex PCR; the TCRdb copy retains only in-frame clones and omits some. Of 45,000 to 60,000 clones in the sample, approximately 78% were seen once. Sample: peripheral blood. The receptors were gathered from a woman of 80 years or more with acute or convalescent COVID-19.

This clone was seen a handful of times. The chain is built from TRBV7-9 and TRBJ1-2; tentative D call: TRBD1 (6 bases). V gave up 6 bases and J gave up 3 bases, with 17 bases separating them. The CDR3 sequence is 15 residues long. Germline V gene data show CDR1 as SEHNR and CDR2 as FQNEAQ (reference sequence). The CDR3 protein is CASSSTGISDYGYTF. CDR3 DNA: TGTGCCAGCAGTTCCACAGGGATATCAGACTATGGCTACACCTTC. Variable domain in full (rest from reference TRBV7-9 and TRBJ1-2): DTGVSQNPRHKITKRGQNVTFRCDPISEHNRLYWYRQTLGQGPEFLTYFQNEAQLEKSRLLSDRFSAERPKGSFSTLEIQRTEQGDSAMYLCASSSTGISDYGYTFGSGTRLTVV.

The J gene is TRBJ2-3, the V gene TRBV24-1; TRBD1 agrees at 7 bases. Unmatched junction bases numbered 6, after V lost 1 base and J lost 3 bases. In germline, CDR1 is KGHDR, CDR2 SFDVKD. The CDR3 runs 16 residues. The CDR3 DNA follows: TGTGCCACCAGTGATTTAGGGGGCGCAGGGACAGATACGCAGTATTTT. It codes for CATSDLGGAGTDTQYF.

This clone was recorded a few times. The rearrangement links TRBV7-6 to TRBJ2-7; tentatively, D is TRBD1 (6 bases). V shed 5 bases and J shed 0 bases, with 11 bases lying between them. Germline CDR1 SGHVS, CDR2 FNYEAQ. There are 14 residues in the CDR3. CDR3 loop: CASSTRDTSYEQYF. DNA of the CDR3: TGTGCCAGCAGCACCCGGGACACCTCCTACGAGCAGTACTTC.

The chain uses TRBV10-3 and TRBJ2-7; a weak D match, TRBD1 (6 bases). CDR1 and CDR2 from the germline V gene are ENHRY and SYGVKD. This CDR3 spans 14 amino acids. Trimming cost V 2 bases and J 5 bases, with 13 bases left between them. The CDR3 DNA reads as TGTGCCATCAGTGAGCGAAGCAGGGGAGACGAGCAGTACTTC. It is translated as CAISERSRGDEQYF.

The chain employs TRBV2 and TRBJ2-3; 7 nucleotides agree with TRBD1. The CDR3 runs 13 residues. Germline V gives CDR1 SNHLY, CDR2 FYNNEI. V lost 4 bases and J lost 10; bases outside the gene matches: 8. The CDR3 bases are TGTGCCAGCAGTGCCGCCGACAGGGCTCCGCAGTATTTT. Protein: CASSAADRAPQYF.

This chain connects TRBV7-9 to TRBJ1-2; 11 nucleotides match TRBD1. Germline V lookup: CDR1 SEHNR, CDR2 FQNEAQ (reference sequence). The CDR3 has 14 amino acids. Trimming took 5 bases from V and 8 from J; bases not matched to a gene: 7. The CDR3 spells CASSKGQGAWGYTF. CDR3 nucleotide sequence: TGTGCCAGCAGCAAAGGACAGGGGGCATGGGGCTACACCTTC.

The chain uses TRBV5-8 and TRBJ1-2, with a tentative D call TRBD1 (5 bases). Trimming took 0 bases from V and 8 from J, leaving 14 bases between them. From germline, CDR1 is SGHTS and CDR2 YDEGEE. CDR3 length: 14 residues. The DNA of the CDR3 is TGTGCCAGCAGCTTGGGACAGCGCAGTGGCGGCTACACCTTC. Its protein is CASSLGQRSGGYTF.

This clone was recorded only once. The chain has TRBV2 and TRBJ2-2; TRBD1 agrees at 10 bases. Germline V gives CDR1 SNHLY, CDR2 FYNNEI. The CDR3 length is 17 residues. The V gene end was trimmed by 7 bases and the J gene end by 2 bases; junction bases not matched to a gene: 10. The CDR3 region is CASTLTGTGVNTGELFF. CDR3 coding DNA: TGTGCCAGCACTTTAACCGGGACAGGGGTCAACACCGGGGAGCTGTTTTTT. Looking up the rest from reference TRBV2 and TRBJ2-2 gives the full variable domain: EPEVTQTPSHQVTQMGQEVILRCVPISNHLYFYWYRQILGQKVEFLVSFYNNEISEKSEIFDDQFSVERPDGSNFTLKIRSTKLEDSAMYFCASTLTGTGVNTGELFFGEGSRLTVL.

CDR3 in amino acids: CASSQAQGYGTGSYEQYF. The CDR3 DNA reads as TGTGCCAGCAGCCAAGCACAGGGGTACGGGACGGGGTCCTACGAGCAGTACTTC. The genes are TRBV14 and TRBJ2-7; 7 nucleotides align to TRBD1. The germline CDR1 and CDR2 sequences are SGHDN and FVKESK. Unmatched junction bases numbered 13, after V lost 1 base and J lost 1 base. The CDR3 is 18 amino acids.

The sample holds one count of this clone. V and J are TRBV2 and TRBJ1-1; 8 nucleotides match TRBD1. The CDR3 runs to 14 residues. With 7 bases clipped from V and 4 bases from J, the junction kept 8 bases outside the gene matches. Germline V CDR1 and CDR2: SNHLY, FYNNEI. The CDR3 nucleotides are TGTGCCAGCACCACGGGACAGGTGGTCACTGAAGCTTTCTTT. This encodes CASTTGQVVTEAFF.

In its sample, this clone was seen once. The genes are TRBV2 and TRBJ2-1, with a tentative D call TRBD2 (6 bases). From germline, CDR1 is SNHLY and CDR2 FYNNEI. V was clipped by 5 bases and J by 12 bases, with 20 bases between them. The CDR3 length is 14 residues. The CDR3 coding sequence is TGTGCCAGCAGTTTCTCGGGACTCCGTGGGGGGCAGTTCTTC. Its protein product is CASSFSGLRGGQFF.

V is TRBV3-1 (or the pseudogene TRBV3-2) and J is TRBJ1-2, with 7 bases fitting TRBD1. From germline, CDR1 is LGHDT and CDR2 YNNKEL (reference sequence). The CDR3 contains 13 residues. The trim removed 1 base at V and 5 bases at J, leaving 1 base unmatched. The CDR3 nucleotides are TGTGCCAGCAGCCAAGGACAGGGATATGGCTACACCTTC. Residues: CASSQGQGYGYTF.

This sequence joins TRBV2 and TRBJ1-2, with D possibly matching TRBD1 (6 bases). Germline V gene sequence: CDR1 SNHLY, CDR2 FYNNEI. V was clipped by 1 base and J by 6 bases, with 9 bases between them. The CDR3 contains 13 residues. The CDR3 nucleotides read TGTGCCAGCAGTGAAGTCAGGGGCAATGGCTACACCTTC. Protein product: CASSEVRGNGYTF.

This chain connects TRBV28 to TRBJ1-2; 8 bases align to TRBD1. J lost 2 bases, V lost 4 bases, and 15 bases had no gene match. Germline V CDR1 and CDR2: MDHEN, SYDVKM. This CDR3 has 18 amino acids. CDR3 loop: CASSSYNTVGQENYGYTF. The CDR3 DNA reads TGTGCCAGCAGTTCATATAATACCGTGGGACAGGAGAACTATGGCTACACCTTC.

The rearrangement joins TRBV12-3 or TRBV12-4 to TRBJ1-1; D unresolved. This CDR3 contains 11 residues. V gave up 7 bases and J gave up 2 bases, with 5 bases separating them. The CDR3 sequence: CASTPNTEAFF. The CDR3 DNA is TGTGCCAGCACCCCTAACACTGAAGCTTTCTTT.

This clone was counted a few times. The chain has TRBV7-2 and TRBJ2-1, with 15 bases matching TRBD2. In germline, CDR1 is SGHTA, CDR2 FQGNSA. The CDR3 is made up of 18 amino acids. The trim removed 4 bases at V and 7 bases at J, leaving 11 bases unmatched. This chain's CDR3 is CASSYGTSGRRRRNEQFF. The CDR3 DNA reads TGTGCCAGCAGCTATGGGACTAGCGGGAGGAGGAGGAGGAATGAGCAGTTCTTC. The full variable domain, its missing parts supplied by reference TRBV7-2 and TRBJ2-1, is GAGVSQSPSNKVTEKGKDVELRCDPISGHTALYWYRQSLGQGLEFLIYFQGNSAPDKSGLPSDRFSAERTGGSVSTLTIQRTQQEDSAVYLCASSYGTSGRRRRNEQFFGPGTRLTVL.

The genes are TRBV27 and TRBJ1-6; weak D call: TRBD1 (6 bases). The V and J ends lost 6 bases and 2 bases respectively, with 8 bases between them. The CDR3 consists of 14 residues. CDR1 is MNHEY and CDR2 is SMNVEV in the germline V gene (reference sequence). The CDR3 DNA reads TGTGCCAGCAGCGACAGGCCCTATAATTCACCCCTCCACTTT. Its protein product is CASSDRPYNSPLHF.

The CDR3 loop reads CASSASPGQGNTEAFF. Written as DNA, the CDR3 is TGTGCCAGCAGCGCGTCCCCGGGACAGGGCAACACTGAAGCTTTCTTT. V is TRBV7-9 and J is TRBJ1-1, with TRBD1 matching 9 bases. The CDR3 covers 16 residues. Germline V CDR1 and CDR2: SEHNR, FQNEAQ (reference sequence). V lost 5 bases, J lost 2 bases, and 9 bases stayed unmatched. The full variable domain, in which reference TRBV7-9 and TRBJ1-1 provide the parts outside the CDR3, is DTGVSQNPRHKITKRGQNVTFRCDPISEHNRLYWYRQTLGQGPEFLTYFQNEAQLEKSRLLSDRFSAERPKGSFSTLEIQRTEQGDSAMYLCASSASPGQGNTEAFFGQGTRLTVV.

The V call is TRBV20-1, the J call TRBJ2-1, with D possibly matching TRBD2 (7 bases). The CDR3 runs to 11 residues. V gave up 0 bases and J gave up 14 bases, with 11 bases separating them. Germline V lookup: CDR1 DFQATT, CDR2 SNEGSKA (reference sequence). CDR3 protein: CSARDRGREFF. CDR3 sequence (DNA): TGCAGTGCTAGAGATAGGGGGAGGGAGTTCTTC.

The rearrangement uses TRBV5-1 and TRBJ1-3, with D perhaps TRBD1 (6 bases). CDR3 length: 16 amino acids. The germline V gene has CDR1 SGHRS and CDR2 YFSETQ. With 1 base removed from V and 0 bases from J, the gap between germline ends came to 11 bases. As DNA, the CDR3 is TGCGCCAGCAGCTTGACGGCGGGGGCCTCTGGAAACACCATATATTTT. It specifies CASSLTAGASGNTIYF.

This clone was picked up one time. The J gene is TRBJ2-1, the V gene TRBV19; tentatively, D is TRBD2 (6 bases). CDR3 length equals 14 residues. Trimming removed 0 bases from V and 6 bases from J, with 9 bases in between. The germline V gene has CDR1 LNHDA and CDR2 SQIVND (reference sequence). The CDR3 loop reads CASSIDGGINEQFF. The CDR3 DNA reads TGTGCCAGTAGTATAGATGGGGGGATCAATGAGCAGTTCTTC.

The CDR3 region is CASSQGTGNTIYF. The CDR3 nucleotides read TGTGCCAGCAGCCAAGGTACTGGAAACACCATATATTTT. V and J are TRBV3-1 (or the pseudogene TRBV3-2) and TRBJ1-3; D remains ambiguous. V lost 1 base and J 2 bases, leaving 3 bases between the germline ends. This CDR3 spans 13 amino acids. Germline-derived CDR1 and CDR2 are LGHDT and YNNKEL (reference sequence).

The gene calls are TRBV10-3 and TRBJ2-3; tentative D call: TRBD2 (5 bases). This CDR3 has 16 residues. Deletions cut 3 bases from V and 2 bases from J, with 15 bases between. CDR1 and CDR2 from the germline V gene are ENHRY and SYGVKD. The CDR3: CAISDSGKILTDTQYF. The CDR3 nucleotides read TGTGCCATCAGTGACTCGGGAAAGATCCTCACAGATACGCAGTATTTT.